The 17 T cell receptor beta chains reported below all come from one sample, sequenced in a study of cytotoxic CD8 clonotypes in ibrutinib-treated CLL. Generated by immunoSEQ multiplex PCR, the TCRdb table keeps only in-frame clones and is missing some. The data contain 65,000 to 90,000 clones, over 65% of them singletons. The source material was PBMCs, sampled after 24 months of ibrutinib treatment. All receptors derive from a human donor with chronic lymphocytic leukemia.

The chain couples TRBV5-4 to TRBJ2-7, with 10 nucleotides matching TRBD2. There are 15 residues in the CDR3. Germline-derived CDR1 and CDR2 are SGHNT and YYREEE (reference sequence). The J segment lost 2 bases and the V segment lost 4 bases, leaving 6 bases of the junction unmatched. As DNA, the CDR3 is TGTGCCAGCAGCCCAACTAGCGGGACTACCTACGAGCAGTACTTC. It is translated as CASSPTSGTTYEQYF.

The chain is built from TRBV6-5 and TRBJ2-2, with 9 bases identical to TRBD2. CDR1 MNHEY and CDR2 SVGAGI come from the germline V gene. The CDR3 consists of 13 residues. V dropped 10 bases and J dropped 6; count of bases not matched to a gene: 6. In nucleotides, the CDR3 is TGTGCCACCAGACTAGCGGCCCCCGGGGAGCTGTTTTTT. It codes for CATRLAAPGELFF.

V gene TRBV5-4 combines with J gene TRBJ2-7; 9 nucleotides align to TRBD2. Trimming at V came to 0 bases and at J to 7 bases, leaving 11 bases not matched to a gene. This CDR3 has 16 amino acids. CDR1 is SGHNT, CDR2 YYREEE, per germline (reference sequence). As DNA, the CDR3 is TGTGCCAGCAGCTTGGAGGCTAGCGGGATCGGGGGGGAGCAGTACTTC. This codes for CASSLEASGIGGEQYF.

This CDR3 reads CASSLDLYNYEQYF. The CDR3 DNA is TGTGCCAGCAGCTTAGATCTATACAACTACGAGCAGTACTTC. The gene calls are TRBV7-2 and TRBJ2-7; D gene uncertain. The CDR3 is 14 residues long. Between the trimmed V and J ends, which lost 1 base and 3 bases, there was a span of 10 bases. CDR1 and CDR2 from the germline V gene are SGHTA and FQGNSA.

This rearrangement joins TRBV12-2 to TRBJ2-7; the listed D gene, TRBD1, was not tested against the DNA. TRBV12-2 is reported as a pseudogene. The CDR3 is made up of 13 amino acids. CDR3 in amino acids: CASRCHRGSEQYF. The CDR3 bases are TGTGCAAGTCGCTGTCACAGGGGTTCCGAGCAGTACTTC.

This clone was found a few times. The chain's CDR3 is CASSTSGRAYEQYF. The CDR3 region has the DNA TGTGCCAGCAGCACTAGCGGGAGGGCGTACGAGCAGTACTTC. The chain uses TRBV13 and TRBJ2-7; 13 bases align to TRBD2. The CDR3 covers 14 residues. V dropped 5 bases and J dropped 4; count of bases not matched to a gene: 2. Germline V gene sequence: CDR1 PRHDT, CDR2 FYEKMQ (reference sequence). Full variable domain (rest looked up from reference TRBV13 and TRBJ2-7): AAGVIQSPRHLIKEKRETATLKCYPIPRHDTVYWYQQGPGQDPQFLISFYEKMQSDKGSIPDRFSAQQFSDYHSELNMSSLELGDSALYFCASSTSGRAYEQYFGPGTRLTVT.

This clone was seen once. V and J are TRBV28 and TRBJ2-2, with D maybe TRBD1 (6 bases). Trimming stripped 8 bases from V and 6 bases from J, with 13 bases between. The germline V gene has CDR1 MDHEN and CDR2 SYDVKM. This CDR3 spans 13 amino acids. CDR3 sequence (DNA): TGTGCCAGCCGGATACAGGGACCCGGGGAGCTGTTTTTT. Translation: CASRIQGPGELFF.

Concerning this clone itself: The junction departs from the called germline gene at one end, perhaps through a read error. In nucleotides, the CDR3 is TGTGCCGGGAGGGCAGGGGGGGTCGAGCAGTACTTC. Translation: CAGRAGGVEQYF. The chain combines TRBV30 with TRBJ2-7; either TRBD1 or TRBD2 may fit D (7 bases each). This CDR3 has 12 residues. In germline, CDR1 is GTSNPN, CDR2 SVGIG (reference sequence). Full variable domain (outside the CDR3, taken from reference TRBV30 and TRBJ2-7): SQTIHQWPATLVQPVGSPLSLECTVEGTSNPNLYWYRQAAGRGLQLLFYSVGIGQISSEVPQNLSASRPQDRQFILSSKKLLLSDSGFYLCAGRAGGVEQYFGPGTRLTVT.

The chain carries TRBV19 and TRBJ2-3; 7 bases match TRBD2. V lost 5 bases and J lost 2; bases outside the gene matches: 10. Germline V CDR1 and CDR2: LNHDA, SQIVND (reference sequence). The CDR3 contains 16 residues. CDR3 sequence reads: CASSDLASGYTDTQYF. The CDR3 nucleotides read TGTGCCAGTAGTGATCTAGCTAGCGGATACACAGATACGCAGTATTTT.

The genes are TRBV27 and TRBJ1-6; TRBD1 aligns across 9 bases. Germline lookup yields CDR1 MNHEY and CDR2 SMNVEV (reference sequence). The CDR3 is made up of 15 amino acids. The V segment lost 0 bases and the J segment 7 bases; nucleotides outside the gene matches: 1. The CDR3 here is CASSLSGTGNSPLHF. CDR3 coding DNA: TGTGCCAGCAGTTTATCCGGGACAGGGAATTCACCCCTCCACTTT.

J is TRBJ1-2 and V is TRBV5-4, with 12 bases aligning to TRBD1. V lost 4 bases to trimming and J lost 3 bases; unmatched junction nucleotides: 10. The CDR3 has 17 residues. CDR1 is SGHNT, CDR2 YYREEE, per germline (reference sequence). The DNA of the CDR3 is TGTGCCAGCAGCGTCTCCGGTGGGACAGGGGGCTACTATGGCTACACCTTC. This encodes CASSVSGGTGGYYGYTF. Looking up the rest from reference TRBV5-4 and TRBJ1-2 gives the full variable domain: ETGVTQSPTHLIKTRGQQVTLRCSSQSGHNTVSWYQQALGQGPQFIFQYYREEENGRGNFPPRFSGLQFPNYSSELNVNALELDDSALYLCASSVSGGTGGYYGYTFGSGTRLTVV.

V is TRBV6-1 and J is TRBJ1-3; D gene ambiguous. Trimming left V 4 bases short and J 6 bases short, with 7 bases between. Germline V lookup: CDR1 MNHNS, CDR2 SASEGT. The CDR3 spans 12 residues. The CDR3 DNA sequence: TGTGCCAGCAGTGTTCTCGTAAACACCATATATTTT. Its translation: CASSVLVNTIYF.

The chain uses TRBV19 and TRBJ1-1; D may be TRBD1 (5 bases). This CDR3 comprises 13 residues. Germline V lookup: CDR1 LNHDA, CDR2 SQIVND (reference sequence). The ends were cut back, 4 bases at V and 7 bases at J, with 13 bases in the middle. The CDR3 is CASSKGEFGEAFF. Written as DNA, the CDR3 is TGTGCCAGTAGTAAAGGGGAGTTCGGTGAAGCTTTCTTT.

The gene calls are TRBV6-5 and TRBJ2-7, with 10 positions matching TRBD1. The CDR3 has 15 amino acids. The J segment lost 6 bases and the V segment lost 3 bases, leaving 8 bases of the junction unmatched. The germline V gene has CDR1 MNHEY and CDR2 SVGAGI. The CDR3 protein is CASSYKRQGAIEQYF. The CDR3 DNA is TGTGCCAGCAGTTATAAGCGACAGGGGGCCATCGAGCAGTACTTC.

This chain connects TRBV29-1 to TRBJ2-1, with 13 bases lining up with TRBD2. CDR1 and CDR2 from the germline V gene are SQVTM and ANQGSEA. CDR3 length: 16 amino acids. V shed 4 bases, J shed 9 bases, and the junction held 12 bases outside the gene matches. CDR3 protein: CSVGTSGSSFDGEQFF. The CDR3, as DNA: TGCAGCGTTGGGACTAGCGGGAGCTCTTTCGATGGTGAGCAGTTCTTC.

The V call is TRBV10-3, the J call TRBJ2-3; D gene unclear. This CDR3 is 14 amino acids long. From germline, CDR1 is ENHRY and CDR2 SYGVKD. V dropped 4 bases and J dropped 2 bases, with 10 bases sitting between them. This chain's CDR3 is CAISVGTNTDTQYF. The DNA of the CDR3 is TGTGCCATCAGTGTTGGCACTAACACAGATACGCAGTATTTT.

The chain joins TRBV6-6 to TRBJ1-1; D is ambiguous. Trimming shortened V by 2 bases and J by 2 bases, and 9 bases separated the two germline ends. Germline V gives CDR1 MNHNY, CDR2 SVGAGI (reference sequence). CDR3 length: 14 amino acids. CDR3: CASSYVTSNTEAFF. The CDR3 DNA is TGTGCCAGCAGTTACGTGACAAGCAACACTGAAGCTTTCTTT.